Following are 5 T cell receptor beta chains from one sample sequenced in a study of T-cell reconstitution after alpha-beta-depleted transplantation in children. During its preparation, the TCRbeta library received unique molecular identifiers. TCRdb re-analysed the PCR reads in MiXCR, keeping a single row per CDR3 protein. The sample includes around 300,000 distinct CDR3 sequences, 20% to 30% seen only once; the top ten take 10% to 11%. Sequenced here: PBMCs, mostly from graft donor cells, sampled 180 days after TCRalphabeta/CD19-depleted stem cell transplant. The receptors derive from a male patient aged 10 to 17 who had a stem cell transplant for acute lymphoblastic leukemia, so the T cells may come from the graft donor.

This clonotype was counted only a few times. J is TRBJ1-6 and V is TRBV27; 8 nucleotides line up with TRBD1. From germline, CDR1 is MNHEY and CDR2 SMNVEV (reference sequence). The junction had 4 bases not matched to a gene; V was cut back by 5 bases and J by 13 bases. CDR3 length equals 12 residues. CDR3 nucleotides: TGTGCCAGCAGTGTACCAGGGGGCCCCCTCCACTTT. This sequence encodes CASSVPGGPLHF.

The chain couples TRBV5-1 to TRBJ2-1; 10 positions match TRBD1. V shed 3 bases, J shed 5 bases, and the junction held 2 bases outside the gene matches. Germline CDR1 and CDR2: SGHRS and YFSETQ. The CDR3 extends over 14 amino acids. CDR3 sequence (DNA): TGCGCCAGCAGCTCCGGGACAGGGGACAATGAGCAGTTCTTC. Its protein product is CASSSGTGDNEQFF. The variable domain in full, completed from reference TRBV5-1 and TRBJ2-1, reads KAGVTQTPRYLIKTRGQQVTLSCSPISGHRSVSWYQQTPGQGLQFLFEYFSETQRNKGNFPGRFSGRQFSNSRSEMNVSTLELGDSALYLCASSSGTGDNEQFFGPGTRLTVL.

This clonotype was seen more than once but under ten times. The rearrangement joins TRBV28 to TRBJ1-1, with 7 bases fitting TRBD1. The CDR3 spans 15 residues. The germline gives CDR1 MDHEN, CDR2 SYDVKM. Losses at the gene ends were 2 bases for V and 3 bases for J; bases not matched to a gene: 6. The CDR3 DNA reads TGTGCCAGCAGTTTAAGGGGGCAGGGTGACACTGAAGCTTTCTTT. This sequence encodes CASSLRGQGDTEAFF.

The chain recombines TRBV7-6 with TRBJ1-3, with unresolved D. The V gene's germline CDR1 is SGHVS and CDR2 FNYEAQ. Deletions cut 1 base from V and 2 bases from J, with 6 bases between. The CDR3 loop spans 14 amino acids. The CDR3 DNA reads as TGTGCCAGCAGCTTAGTTGAAGCTGGAAACACCATATATTTT. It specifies CASSLVEAGNTIYF.

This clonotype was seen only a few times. CDR3 residues: CASSINAGTVNTEAFF. In DNA form, the CDR3 reads TGTGCCAGCAGTATTAATGCCGGGACAGTCAACACTGAAGCTTTCTTT. The rearrangement links TRBV12-3 or TRBV12-4 to TRBJ1-1, with 7 bases fitting TRBD1. CDR3 length: 16 residues. V was clipped by 5 bases and J by 2 bases; unmatched bases: 11.